The entry that follows covers one T cell receptor (beta chain) sequence. This entry belongs to a study of blood T cell repertoires in COVID-19. Looking at the study overall: The origin of the acute and convalescent COVID-19 samples was the United States, Italy and Spain.

This CDR3 has 17 residues. Clones were sequenced by immunoSEQ multiplex PCR, and TCRdb holds only the in-frame ones, with some missing. The sample consists of around 88,000 clones, roughly 80% of them appearing once. The chain joins TRBV12-2 to TRBJ2-7; whether TRBD1, the table's D call, matches the DNA was not checked. TRBV12-2 is deemed a pseudogene. The TCR comes from a man aged 55-75 years with acute or convalescent COVID-19. The sample was peripheral blood. This CDR3 reads CASRLEAHSRPLYEQYF. CDR3 sequence (DNA): TGTGCAAGTCGCTTAGAAGCACACAGCAGGCCTTTATACGAGCAGTACTTC.